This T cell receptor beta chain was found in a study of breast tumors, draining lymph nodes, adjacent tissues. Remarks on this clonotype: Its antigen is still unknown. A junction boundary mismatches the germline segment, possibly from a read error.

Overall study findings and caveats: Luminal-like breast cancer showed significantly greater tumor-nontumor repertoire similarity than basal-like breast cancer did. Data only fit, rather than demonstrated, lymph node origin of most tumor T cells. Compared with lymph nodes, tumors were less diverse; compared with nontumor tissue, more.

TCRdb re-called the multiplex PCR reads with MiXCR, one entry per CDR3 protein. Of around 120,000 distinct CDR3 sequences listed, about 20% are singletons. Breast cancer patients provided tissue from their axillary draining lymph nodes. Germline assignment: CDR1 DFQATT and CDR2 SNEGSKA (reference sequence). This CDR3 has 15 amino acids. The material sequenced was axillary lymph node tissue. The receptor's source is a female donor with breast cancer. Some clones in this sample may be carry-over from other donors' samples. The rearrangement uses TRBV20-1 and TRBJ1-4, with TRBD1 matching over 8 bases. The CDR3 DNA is TGCAGTGCTAGACCTCTAGACAGGGGTAATGAGAAACTGTCTTTT. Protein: CSARPLDRGNEKLSF.